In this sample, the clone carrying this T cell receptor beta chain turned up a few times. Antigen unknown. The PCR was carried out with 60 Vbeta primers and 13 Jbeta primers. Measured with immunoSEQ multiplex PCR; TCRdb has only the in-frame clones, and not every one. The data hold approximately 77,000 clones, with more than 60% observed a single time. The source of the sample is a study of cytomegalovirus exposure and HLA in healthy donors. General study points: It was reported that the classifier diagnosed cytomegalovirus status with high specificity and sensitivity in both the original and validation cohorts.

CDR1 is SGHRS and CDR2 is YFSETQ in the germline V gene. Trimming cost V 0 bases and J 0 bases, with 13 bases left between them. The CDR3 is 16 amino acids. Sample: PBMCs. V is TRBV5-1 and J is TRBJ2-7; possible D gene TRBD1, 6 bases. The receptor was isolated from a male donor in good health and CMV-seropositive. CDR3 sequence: CASSLAPDRSSYEQYF. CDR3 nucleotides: TGCGCCAGCAGCTTGGCTCCCGACAGGAGCTCCTACGAGCAGTACTTC.